The clone carrying this T cell receptor (beta chain) was found many times. Its matching antigen is unknown. The CDR3 end lies 3 residues beyond the end of the read and is filled in from the germline J gene. This CDR3 has 16 amino acids. The germline gives CDR1 MNHNS, CDR2 SASEGT. Trimming at V came to 0 bases and at J to 5 bases, leaving 8 bases not matched to a gene. Both groups were predominantly of Caucasian heritage. The method was immunoSEQ multiplex PCR; TCRdb's version includes in-frame clones alone and lacks a portion of them. Listed for the sample are 55,000 or so clones, none seen a single time. This specimen belongs to a study of T cell clonality in common variable immunodeficiency. Study-level results: In common variable immunodeficiency, TCR beta chains reportedly carried fewer deletions and N-nucleotide insertions. Repertoire-complication correlations in CVID were limited by patient heterogeneity. CVID subjects had higher TCRbeta clonality than healthy controls, most marked in about a third.

The chain employs TRBV6-1 and TRBJ2-5, with 8 positions matching TRBD2. Sequenced input: peripheral blood mononuclear cells. The clonotype was recovered from a person aged 18 to 75 in good health. This CDR3 reads CASSEASPGGPETQYF. The sequenced part of the CDR3 DNA is TGTGCCAGCAGTGAAGCTTCCCCGGGGGGGCCGGAGACC.